This TCR beta chain was sequenced during a study of control samples from healthy donors and cancer patients (dated by TCRdb to about 2020). V is shortened by 11 bases, J by 2 bases, and the region joining them spans 15 bases. The CDR3 spans 14 residues, from the cysteine through the phenylalanine. The sequence is cut down to CDR3 DNA, 42 bases in frame from base 1. The germline V gene (reference sequence) specifies LNHDA as CDR1 and SQIVND as CDR2. Library generation was performed with the immunoSEQ multiplex PCR assay. Entries here come from immuneACCESS through TCRdb and include only in-frame sequences with V and J called. Some clones fail to appear in such tables; in the studies checked, an unresolved V gene covers under half of the shortfall, and the cause of the remainder is unknown. The sample yields 150,000 or so clones; 85% to 90% were counted once. Clones ranked in the top ten supply over 1.5% of the sample.

Note on this clone: Its cognate antigen has yet to be identified. Per-base quality was not reported, and no clone a single base away is much larger than it.

Sample: blood. The chain is encoded by TRBV19 joined to TRBJ2-2; the D gene is perhaps TRBD1 or TRBD2, each of them matching over 6 bases. This receptor was obtained from a man in his late teens or twenties in good health. The DNA sequence follows: TGTGCCGGAGGGACGGGACATAACACCGGGGAGCTGTTTTTT. This codes for CAGGTGHNTGELFF.